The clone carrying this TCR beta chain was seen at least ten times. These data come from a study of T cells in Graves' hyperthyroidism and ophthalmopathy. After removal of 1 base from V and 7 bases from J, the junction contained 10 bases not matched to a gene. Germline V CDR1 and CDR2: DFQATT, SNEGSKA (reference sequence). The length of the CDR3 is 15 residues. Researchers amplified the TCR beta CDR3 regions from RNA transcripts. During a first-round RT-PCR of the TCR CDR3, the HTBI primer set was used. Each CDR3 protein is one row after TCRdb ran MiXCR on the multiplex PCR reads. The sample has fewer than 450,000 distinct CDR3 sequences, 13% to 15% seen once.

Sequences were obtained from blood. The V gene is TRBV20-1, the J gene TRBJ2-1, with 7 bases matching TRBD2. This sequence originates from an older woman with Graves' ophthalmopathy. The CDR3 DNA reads TGCAGTGCTAGAGGAGGGCGGGAGCATGGAAATGAGCAGTTCTTC. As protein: CSARGGREHGNEQFF.